This is a list of T cell receptor beta chains from one sample in a study of cytomegalovirus exposure and HLA in healthy donors. The assay was immunoSEQ multiplex PCR, and TCRdb's table has in-frame clones only and misses some. Found here are 140,000 to 150,000 clones, approximately 80% of them singletons; the top ten hold more than 4%. Sequenced sample: PBMCs. The receptors originated from a woman aged 40 to 49 in good health and CMV-seropositive. Both conserved end residues are part of each CDR3.

TRBV28 CASRTGTGAGGYTF
TRBV7-2 CASSPDRSSYGYTF
TRBV4-2 CASSQGQQEPSTGGYTF
TRBV7-9 CASSNYPGSSYNEQFF
TRBV28 CASSPSGSGLYEQYF
TRBV5-6 CASSSPRGQGMYGYTF
TRBV28 CASSEYTGLAKNIQYF
TRBV7-9 CASSLQRGGGEQFF
TRBV28 CASSRSGSFYNEQFF
TRBV27 CASSITGTSADTQYF
TRBV18 CASSEGQGVFGYTF
TRBV6-5 CASSNAGPMNTEAFF
TRBV18 CASSPRSGEGTEAFF
TRBV6-4 CASSDSQINQPQHF
TRBV28 CASSLTSSYEQYF
TRBV27 CASSFSGGAVGELFF
TRBV7-9 CASSRPTGGSGNTIYF
TRBV5-1 CASSLVGGLSTDTQYF
TRBV5-1 CASSSGPYNEQFF
TRBV7-9 CASSLRTSADSNTGELFF
TRBV19 CASGQGRDQPQHF
TRBV27 CASSLRGAPKEQFF
TRBV5-6 CASSLRDEQYF
TRBV2 CASSEAAKGGIGNQPQHF
TRBV30 CAWSASRDSVYGYTF
TRBV6-1 CASSETVSYGYTF
TRBV5-1 CASNPGQGNDEQYF
TRBV20-1 CRPPGSYGYTF
TRBV4-2 CASSPTGGRDEQYF
TRBV11-2 CASSLGQGADYGYTF
TRBV19 CASSRDRGPGGYGYTF
TRBV5-6 CASSLRTGILETQYF
TRBV28 CASSLSPSGSFGTYEQYF
TRBV30 CAWSPTDTQYF
TRBV6-6 CASRMAWPGPEAFF
TRBV15 CATSRDRGSLLSYEQYF
TRBV2 CASRYQGAKSNQPQHF
TRBV28 CASSLGTSGINEQYF
TRBV30 CASVPLNTEAFF
TRBV6-5 CASSGNNIGYEQYF
TRBV7-9 CASSLLAGGPDTQYF
TRBV13 CASSWKTGAGEQYF
TRBV27 CASSSGQEILGNIQYF
TRBV12-2 CASRLGHGTGGRETQYF
TRBV21-1 CASSKRLVQGDIRATPTNYGYTF
TRBV6-1 CASSEAQGFVEAFF